The rows below give T cell receptor beta chains drawn from one sample of a study of cytomegalovirus exposure and HLA in healthy donors. Data came from immunoSEQ multiplex PCR; TCRdb stores just in-frame clones and leaves some out. Of approximately 46,000 clones listed, around nine tenths were seen once; the top ten hold about 1.5%. Sequenced: PBMCs. The origin of the receptors is a man younger than 30 in good health and CMV-seronegative. Both conserved end residues are part of each CDR3. A D gene is named only where the DNA matches it firmly. The size field is filled for only some rows; it gives once, few, many or a size class.

d_call	j_call	clone_size	v_call	cdr3_aa	cdr3_nt
NA	TRBJ2-4	NA	TRBV6-1	CATSDLAKNIQYF	TGTGCCACTTCAGACTTAGCCAAAAACATTCAGTACTTC
TRBD1	TRBJ2-3	NA	TRBV2	CASSGQGTSTDTQYF	TGTGCCAGCAGTGGACAGGGGACCTCCACAGATACGCAGTATTTT
NA	TRBJ1-1	NA	TRBV5-4	CASSHGSTGNTEAFF	TGTGCCAGCAGCCATGGCTCGACAGGGAACACTGAAGCTTTCTTT
TRBD2	TRBJ2-5	NA	TRBV10-1	CASSTYPSSGSEQETQYF	TGCGCCAGCAGTACCTACCCCTCTAGCGGGAGTGAACAAGAGACCCAGTACTTC
NA	TRBJ2-5	NA	TRBV7-2	CASSFSPPQGAGTQYF	TGTGCCAGCAGCTTTTCCCCCCCGCAGGGAGCGGGGACCCAGTACTTC
NA	TRBJ1-2	NA	TRBV28	CASSGGGTLKYYGYTF	TGTGCCAGCAGCGGGGGGGGGACACTGAAATACTATGGCTACACCTTC
TRBD2	TRBJ2-3	NA	TRBV5-4	CASSLSAGGGDTQYF	TGTGCCAGCAGCCTTTCGGCGGGAGGGGGAGATACGCAGTATTTT
TRBD2	TRBJ2-7	NA	TRBV6-1	CASIGLAGSEQYF	TGTGCCAGCATAGGACTAGCGGGATCCGAGCAGTACTTC
NA	TRBJ1-3	NA	TRBV10-3	CATRVGGSGNTIYF	TGTGCCACTCGAGTTGGGGGCTCAGGAAACACCATATATTTT
NA	TRBJ2-4	NA	TRBV29-1	CSVTGQGGNIQYF	TGCAGCGTCACCGGACAGGGAGGGAACATTCAGTACTTC
TRBD1	TRBJ2-4	NA	TRBV7-2	CASSFDRVNIQYF	TGTGCCAGCAGCTTTGACAGGGTGAACATTCAGTACTTC
NA	TRBJ2-3	NA	TRBV29-1	CSVEGQGFADTQYF	TGCAGCGTTGAGGGCCAGGGATTCGCAGATACGCAGTATTTT
TRBD1	TRBJ2-1	NA	TRBV11-3	CASSKWNSGGTDNEQFF	TGTGCCAGCAGTAAATGGAACTCAGGGGGCACTGACAATGAGCAGTTCTTC
TRBD2	TRBJ2-1	NA	TRBV10-3	CAISDTSGRSDEQFF	TGTGCCATCAGTGATACTAGCGGGAGGAGTGATGAGCAGTTCTTC
NA	TRBJ2-1	NA	TRBV19	CASNSGPGLRYNEQFF	TGTGCCAGTAATTCAGGGCCGGGACTCCGGTACAATGAGCAGTTCTTC
TRBD1	TRBJ1-3	NA	TRBV6-5	CASRPAGTGGNTIYF	TGTGCCAGCAGACCCGCCGGGACAGGTGGAAACACCATATATTTT
TRBD2	TRBJ2-1	NA	TRBV7-9	CASRGSGTSGRYSYNEQFF	TGTGCCAGCAGGGGATCCGGGACTAGCGGGAGGTACTCCTACAATGAGCAGTTCTTC
TRBD2	TRBJ2-5	few	TRBV6-4	CASSRLAGGGETQYF	TGTGCCAGCAGCCGACTAGCGGGAGGGGGAGAGACCCAGTACTTC
NA	TRBJ2-7	NA	TRBV14	CASSLSGTYEQYF	TGTGCCAGCAGCCTCTCGGGTACCTACGAGCAGTACTTC
TRBD1	TRBJ2-2	NA	TRBV11-3	CASSKGQGASSGELFF	TGTGCCAGCAGCAAGGGACAGGGGGCGAGTTCCGGGGAGCTGTTTTTT
NA	TRBJ2-3	NA	TRBV28	CASSSTDKTDTQYF	TGTGCCAGCAGTTCCACGGACAAAACAGATACGCAGTATTTT
NA	TRBJ1-1	NA	TRBV30	CACWGGRVTEAFF	TGTGCCTGTTGGGGGGGGCGGGTCACTGAAGCTTTCTTT
TRBD2	TRBJ2-1	NA	TRBV27	CASSLLSTSEAQFF	TGTGCCAGCAGTTTACTGTCAACTAGCGAGGCGCAGTTCTTC
TRBD2	TRBJ2-3	NA	TRBV18	CASSGLAGAYTDTQYF	TGTGCCAGCTCGGGACTAGCGGGAGCCTACACAGATACGCAGTATTTT
TRBD2	TRBJ2-7	NA	TRBV7-2	CASSLGGGRGSYEQYF	TGTGCCAGCAGCTTAGGCGGGGGGCGAGGCTCCTACGAGCAGTACTTC
NA	TRBJ1-5	NA	TRBV5-3	CARSYNTAGQLGAISNQPQHF	TGTGCCAGAAGCTACAATACTGCAGGCCAGCTTGGCGCTATAAGCAATCAGCCCCAGCATTTT
TRBD2	TRBJ2-3	NA	TRBV5-1	CASSLGLAGGYTQYF	TGCGCCAGCAGCTTGGGGCTAGCGGGAGGTTATACGCAGTATTTT
NA	TRBJ1-5	NA	TRBV30	CAWSVGGPSNQPQHF	TGTGCCTGGAGTGTCGGGGGACCTAGCAATCAGCCCCAGCATTTT
NA	TRBJ2-2	NA	TRBV19	CALADRMTGELFF	TGTGCCCTAGCAGATCGAATGACCGGGGAGCTGTTTTTT
NA	TRBJ1-4	NA	TRBV4-2	CASSQNRVTNEKLFF	TGTGCCAGCAGCCAAAACAGGGTGACTAATGAAAAACTGTTTTTT
NA	TRBJ1-1	once	TRBV28	CASNAGTNTEAFF	TGTGCCAGCAATGCCGGGACAAATACTGAAGCTTTCTTT
NA	TRBJ2-1	NA	TRBV12-5	CASGPGGHEQFF	TGTGCTAGTGGACCCGGAGGCCATGAGCAGTTCTTC
TRBD2	TRBJ2-1	NA	TRBV29-1	CSVDGLAGAREQFF	TGCAGCGTTGACGGACTAGCGGGAGCCCGAGAGCAGTTCTTC
TRBD2	TRBJ2-5	NA	TRBV9	CASSLAGVETQYF	TGTGCCAGCAGTCTAGCGGGAGTAGAGACCCAGTACTTC
TRBD2	TRBJ2-3	NA	TRBV30	CAWSGRGTIKGGTQYF	TGTGCCTGGAGTGGGCGGGGGACCATAAAGGGAGGCACGCAGTATTTT
TRBD1	TRBJ1-2	NA	TRBV30	CAWSVGQGANYGYTF	TGTGCCTGGAGTGTAGGTCAGGGGGCTAACTATGGCTACACCTTC
NA	TRBJ1-2	once	TRBV5-1	CASSLTVRSNYGYTF	TGCGCCAGCAGCTTGACGGTCAGGTCTAACTATGGCTACACCTTC
TRBD1	TRBJ2-7	NA	TRBV28	CASSLGDRGFSYEQYF	TGTGCCAGCAGTTTAGGGGACAGGGGATTCTCCTACGAGCAGTACTTC
TRBD2	TRBJ2-1	NA	TRBV7-2	CASSLLVLAGSYNEQFF	TGTGCCAGCAGCTTATTAGTACTAGCGGGATCATACAATGAGCAGTTCTTC
NA	TRBJ2-1	NA	TRBV2	CASMLLEQFF	TGTGCCAGCATGCTATTAGAGCAGTTCTTC
NA	TRBJ2-3	NA	TRBV14	CASSQDHSSTDTQYF	TGTGCCAGCAGCCAAGATCACAGTAGCACAGATACGCAGTATTTT
TRBD2	TRBJ2-7	NA	TRBV5-5	CASSLPGRADEQYF	TGTGCCAGCAGCTTACCCGGGAGGGCCGACGAGCAGTACTTC
TRBD2	TRBJ2-5	NA	TRBV6-6	CVSSTWPAGGPETQYF	TGTGTCAGCAGTACTTGGCCAGCGGGAGGGCCGGAGACCCAGTACTTC
NA	TRBJ2-3	NA	TRBV4-1	CASSQDRSWSKTSTDTQYF	TGCGCCAGCAGCCAAGATCGCAGCTGGAGTAAAACTAGCACAGATACGCAGTATTTT
TRBD1	TRBJ2-1	NA	TRBV5-1	CASSTGLDRVGNEQFF	TGCGCCAGCAGCACCGGCCTGGACAGGGTAGGGAATGAGCAGTTCTTC